This paragraph covers one T cell receptor beta chain sequence. Its target is not known. These patients had recovered from COVID-19 ranging mild to severe. This entry is derived from a study of CD4 T cell repertoires in COVID-19. Germline V gives CDR1 SEHNR, CDR2 FQNEAQ (reference sequence). V trimming: 4 bases; J trimming: 8 bases; junction bases outside the gene matches: 2. This CDR3 spans 12 amino acids. Study-wide results and limits: Two or all three memory subsets shared several highly expanded SARS-CoV-2-reactive clonotypes.

TCRdb's table, derived via immunoSEQ multiplex PCR, lists solely in-frame clones and lacks some. The profile shows about 75,000 clones, around 82% of them singletons. This chain joins TRBV7-9 and TRBJ1-2, with 9 bases lining up with TRBD1. The source of this sequence is a human donor who had COVID-19. Sequenced material: CD4+ T cells from peripheral blood, taken after recovery from COVID-19. CDR3 DNA sequence: TGTGCCAGCAGCTCCGACAGGGGGGGCTACACCTTC. It codes for CASSSDRGGYTF.